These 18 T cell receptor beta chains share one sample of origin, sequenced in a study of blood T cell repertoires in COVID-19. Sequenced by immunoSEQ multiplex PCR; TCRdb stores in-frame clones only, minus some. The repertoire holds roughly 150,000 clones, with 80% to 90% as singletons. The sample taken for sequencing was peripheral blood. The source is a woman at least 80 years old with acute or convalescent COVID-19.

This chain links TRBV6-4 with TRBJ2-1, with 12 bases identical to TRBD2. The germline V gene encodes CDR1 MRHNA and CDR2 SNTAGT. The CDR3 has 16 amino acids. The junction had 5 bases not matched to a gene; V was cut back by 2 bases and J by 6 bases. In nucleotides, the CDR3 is TGTGCCAGCAGTGACACGACTAGCGGGAGTCTCAATGAGCAGTTCTTC. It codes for CASSDTTSGSLNEQFF.

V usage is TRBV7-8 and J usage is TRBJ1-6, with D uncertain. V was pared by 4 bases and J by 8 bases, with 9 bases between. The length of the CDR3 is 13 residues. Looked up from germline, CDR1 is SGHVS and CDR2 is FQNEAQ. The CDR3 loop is CASSYGSDSPLHF. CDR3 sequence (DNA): TGTGCCAGCAGCTACGGGTCGGATTCACCCCTCCACTTT.

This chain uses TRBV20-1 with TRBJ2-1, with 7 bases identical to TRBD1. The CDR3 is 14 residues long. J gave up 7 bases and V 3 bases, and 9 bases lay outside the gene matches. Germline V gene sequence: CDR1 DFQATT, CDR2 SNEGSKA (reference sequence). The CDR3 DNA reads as TGCAGTGCTAGTTTGTCAGGGGGAAGGAATGAGCAGTTCTTC. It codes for CSASLSGGRNEQFF.

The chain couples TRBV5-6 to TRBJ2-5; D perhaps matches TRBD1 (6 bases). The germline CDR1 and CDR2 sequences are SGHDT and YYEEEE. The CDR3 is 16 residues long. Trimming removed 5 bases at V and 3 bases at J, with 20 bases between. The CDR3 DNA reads TGTGCCAGCAGTCCGCCGTTCCGGGACATCAAAGAGACCCAGTACTTC. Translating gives CASSPPFRDIKETQYF. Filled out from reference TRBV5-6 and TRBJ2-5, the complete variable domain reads DAGVTQSPTHLIKTRGQQVTLRCSPKSGHDTVSWYQQALGQGPQFIFQYYEEEERQRGNFPDRFSGHQFPNYSSELNVNALLLGDSALYLCASSPPFRDIKETQYFGPGTRLLVL.

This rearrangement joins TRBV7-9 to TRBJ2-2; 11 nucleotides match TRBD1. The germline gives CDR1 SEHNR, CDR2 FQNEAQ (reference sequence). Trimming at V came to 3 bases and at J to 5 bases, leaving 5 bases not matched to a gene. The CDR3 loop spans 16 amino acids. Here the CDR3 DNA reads TGTGCCAGCAGCTTCCCGGGACAGGGGGAAACCGGGGAGCTGTTTTTT. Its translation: CASSFPGQGETGELFF.

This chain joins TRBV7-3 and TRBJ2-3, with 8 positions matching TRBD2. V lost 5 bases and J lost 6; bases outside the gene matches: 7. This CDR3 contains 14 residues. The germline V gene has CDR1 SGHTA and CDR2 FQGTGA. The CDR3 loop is CASSPIAGRDTQYF. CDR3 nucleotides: TGTGCCAGCAGCCCCATAGCGGGGAGGGATACGCAGTATTTT. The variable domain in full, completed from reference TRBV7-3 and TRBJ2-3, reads GAGVSQTPSNKVTEKGKYVELRCDPISGHTALYWYRQSLGQGPEFLIYFQGTGAADDSGLPNDRFFAVRPEGSVSTLKIQRTERGDSAVYLCASSPIAGRDTQYFGPGTRLTVL.

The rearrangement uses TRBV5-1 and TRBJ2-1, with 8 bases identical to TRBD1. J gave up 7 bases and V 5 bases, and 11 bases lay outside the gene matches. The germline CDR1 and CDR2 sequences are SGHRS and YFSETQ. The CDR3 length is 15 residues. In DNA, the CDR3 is TGCGCCAGCAGACCGCCGGACAGGGATTTAAATGAGCAGTTCTTC. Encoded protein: CASRPPDRDLNEQFF. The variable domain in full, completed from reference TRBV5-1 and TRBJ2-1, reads KAGVTQTPRYLIKTRGQQVTLSCSPISGHRSVSWYQQTPGQGLQFLFEYFSETQRNKGNFPGRFSGRQFSNSRSEMNVSTLELGDSALYLCASRPPDRDLNEQFFGPGTRLTVL.

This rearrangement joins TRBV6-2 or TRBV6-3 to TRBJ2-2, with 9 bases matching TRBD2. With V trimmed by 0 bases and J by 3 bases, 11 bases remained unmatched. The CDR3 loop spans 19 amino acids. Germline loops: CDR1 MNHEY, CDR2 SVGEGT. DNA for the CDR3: TGTGCCAGCAGTTACTCGGGTAGCGGGGGCCCTCTCGACACCGGGGAGCTGTTTTTT. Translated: CASSYSGSGGPLDTGELFF.

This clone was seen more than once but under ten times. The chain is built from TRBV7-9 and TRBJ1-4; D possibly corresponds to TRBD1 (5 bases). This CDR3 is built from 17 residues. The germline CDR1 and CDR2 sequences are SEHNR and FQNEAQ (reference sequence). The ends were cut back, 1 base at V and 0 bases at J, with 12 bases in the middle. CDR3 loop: CASSLVTGPATNEKLFF. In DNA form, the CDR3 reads TGTGCCAGCAGCTTAGTAACAGGTCCGGCAACTAATGAAAAACTGTTTTTT.

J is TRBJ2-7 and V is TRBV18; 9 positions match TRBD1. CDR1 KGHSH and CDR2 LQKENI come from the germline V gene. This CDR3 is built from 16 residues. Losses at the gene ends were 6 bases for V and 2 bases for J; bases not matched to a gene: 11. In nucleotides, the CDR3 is TGTGCCAGCTCCGAAGGGACAGGGCCTTCCACCTACGAGCAGTACTTC. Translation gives CASSEGTGPSTYEQYF. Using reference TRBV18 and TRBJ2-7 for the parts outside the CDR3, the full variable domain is NAGVMQNPRHLVRRRGQEARLRCSPMKGHSHVYWYRQLPEEGLKFMVYLQKENIIDESGMPKERFSAEFPKEGPSILRIQQVVRGDSAAYFCASSEGTGPSTYEQYFGPGTRLTVT.

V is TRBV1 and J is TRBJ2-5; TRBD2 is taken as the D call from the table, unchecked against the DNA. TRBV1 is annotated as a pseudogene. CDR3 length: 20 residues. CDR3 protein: CTSSQDPSLGVAGDQETQYF. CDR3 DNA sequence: TGCACCAGCAGCCAAGATCCGAGTTTGGGGGTAGCGGGGGACCAAGAGACCCAGTACTTC.

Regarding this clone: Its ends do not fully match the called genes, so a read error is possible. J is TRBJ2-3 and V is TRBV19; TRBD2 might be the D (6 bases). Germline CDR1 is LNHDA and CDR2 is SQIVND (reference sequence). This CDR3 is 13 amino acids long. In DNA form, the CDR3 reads TGTGCGAGTAATGGGGGACTCACAGATACGCAGTATTTT. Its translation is CASNGGLTDTQYF. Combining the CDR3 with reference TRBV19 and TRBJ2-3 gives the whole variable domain DGGITQSPKYLFRKEGQNVTLSCEQNLNHDAMYWYRQDPGQGLRLIYYSQIVNDFQKGDIAEGYSVSREKKESFPLTVTSAQKNPTAFYLCASNGGLTDTQYFGPGTRLTVL.

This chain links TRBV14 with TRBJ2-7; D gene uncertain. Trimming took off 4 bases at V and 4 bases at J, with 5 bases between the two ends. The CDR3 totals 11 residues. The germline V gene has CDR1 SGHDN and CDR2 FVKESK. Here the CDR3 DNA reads TGTGCCAGCAGCCGAGGTTACGAGCAGTACTTC. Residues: CASSRGYEQYF.

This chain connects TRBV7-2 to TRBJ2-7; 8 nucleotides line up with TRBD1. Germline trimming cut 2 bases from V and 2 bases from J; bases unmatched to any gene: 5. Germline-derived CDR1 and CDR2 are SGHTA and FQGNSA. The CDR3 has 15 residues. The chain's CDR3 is CASSLSVDRAYEQYF. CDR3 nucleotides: TGTGCCAGCAGCTTAAGTGTGGACAGGGCCTACGAGCAGTACTTC.

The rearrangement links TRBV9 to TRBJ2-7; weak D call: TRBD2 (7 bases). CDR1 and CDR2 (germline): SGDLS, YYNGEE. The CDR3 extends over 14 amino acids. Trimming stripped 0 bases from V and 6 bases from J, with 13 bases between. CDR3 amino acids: CASSVGGEGGEQYF. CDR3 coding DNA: TGTGCCAGCAGCGTAGGGGGGGAGGGGGGCGAGCAGTACTTC.

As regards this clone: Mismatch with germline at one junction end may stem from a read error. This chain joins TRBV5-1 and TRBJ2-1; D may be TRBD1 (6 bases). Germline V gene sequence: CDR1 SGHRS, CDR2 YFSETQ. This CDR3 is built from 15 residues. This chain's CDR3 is CASRLGAGSYNEQFF. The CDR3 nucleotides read TGCGCCAGCAGATTGGGGGCAGGATCCTACAATGAGCAGTTCTTC. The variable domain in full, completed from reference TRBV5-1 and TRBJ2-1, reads KAGVTQTPRYLIKTRGQQVTLSCSPISGHRSVSWYQQTPGQGLQFLFEYFSETQRNKGNFPGRFSGRQFSNSRSEMNVSTLELGDSALYLCASRLGAGSYNEQFFGPGTRLTVL.

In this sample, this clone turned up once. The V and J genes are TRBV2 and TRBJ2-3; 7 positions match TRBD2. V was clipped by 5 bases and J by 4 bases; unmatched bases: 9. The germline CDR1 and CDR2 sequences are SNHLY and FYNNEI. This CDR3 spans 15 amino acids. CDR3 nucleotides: TGTGCCAGCAGTAGGCCTAGCGGCATGGCAGATACGCAGTATTTT. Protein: CASSRPSGMADTQYF.

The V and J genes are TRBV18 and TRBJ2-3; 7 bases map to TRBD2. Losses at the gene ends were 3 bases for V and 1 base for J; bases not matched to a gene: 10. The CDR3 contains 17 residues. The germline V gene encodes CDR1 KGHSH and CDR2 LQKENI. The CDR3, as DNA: TGTGCCAGCTCACCTGTCGGGAGGAAGGTCGGCACAGATACGCAGTATTTT. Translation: CASSPVGRKVGTDTQYF.